The 25 T cell receptor beta chains presented below share a single source sample, sequenced in a study of blood T cell repertoires in COVID-19. TCRdb's copy holds only in-frame clones and misses some; the assay was immunoSEQ multiplex PCR. Found here are fewer than 200,000 clones, approximately 84% of them singletons; the top ten hold approximately 21%. Sequencing input: peripheral blood. Receptors were obtained from a woman aged 80 or older with acute or convalescent COVID-19.

This chain links TRBV5-4 with TRBJ1-1; TRBD1 matches 11 bases. This CDR3 region has 14 residues. The germline CDR1 and CDR2 sequences are SGHNT and YYREEE (reference sequence). V trimming: 6 bases; J trimming: 5 bases; junction bases outside the gene matches: 6. Here the CDR3 DNA reads TGTGCCAGCACCATGGGACAGGGGGATACTGAAGCTTTCTTT. It is translated as CASTMGQGDTEAFF.

V gene TRBV10-3 combines with J gene TRBJ1-2; TRBD1 matches 8 bases. The CDR3 spans 16 residues. CDR1 is ENHRY and CDR2 is SYGVKD in the germline V gene. V trimming: 5 bases; J trimming: 6 bases; junction bases outside the gene matches: 14. The chain's CDR3 is CAISFSSTGGKDGYTF. CDR3 DNA: TGTGCCATCAGTTTTTCAAGCACAGGGGGGAAGGATGGCTACACCTTC.

The V gene is TRBV21-1, the J gene TRBJ2-7; the table gives TRBD1 as D, unverified against the DNA. TRBV21-1 is noted as a pseudogene. The CDR3 spans 15 residues. In DNA form, the CDR3 reads TGTGCCAGCAGCAAAACGGACAGGGGTTGGAAAGAGCAGTACTTC. Amino acid sequence: CASSKTDRGWKEQYF.

The CDR3 region has the DNA TGCGCCAGCAGTGAGAGGGACAGTGGGCCTCCGGAGCAGTACTTC. Translating gives CASSERDSGPPEQYF. This chain connects TRBV10-2 to TRBJ2-7, with TRBD1 matching over 7 bases. The CDR3 spans 15 residues. In germline, CDR1 is WSHSY, CDR2 SAAADI. With 2 bases clipped from V and 7 bases from J, the junction kept 11 bases outside the gene matches.

The chain recombines TRBV6-1 with TRBJ2-2, with TRBD2 as a possible D gene (5 bases). Germline CDR1 is MNHNS and CDR2 is SASEGT. The V gene lost 4 bases and the J gene lost 0 bases, with 12 bases spanning the gap. The CDR3 covers 16 residues. CDR3 residues: CASSANPGTNTGELFF. CDR3 bases: TGTGCCAGCAGTGCAAATCCGGGGACGAACACCGGGGAGCTGTTTTTT.

The chain employs TRBV4-1 and TRBJ2-3; 7 nucleotides agree with TRBD2. Trimming removed 4 bases from V and 4 bases from J; junction bases left unmatched: 8. The germline V gene has CDR1 MGHRA and CDR2 YSYEKL. The CDR3 covers 15 residues. The CDR3: CASSLRAGAADTQYF. The CDR3 coding sequence is TGCGCCAGCAGCCTCCGGGCGGGAGCTGCAGATACGCAGTATTTT.

V is TRBV11-2 and J is TRBJ2-5, with a weak D call TRBD2 (7 bases). The CDR3 is made up of 15 amino acids. The V end was cut by 0 bases, the J end by 4 bases, with 12 bases between. Germline CDR1 and CDR2: SGHAT and FQNNGV. Here the CDR3 reads CASSLDGGGGETQYF. CDR3 DNA: TGTGCCAGCAGCTTAGATGGGGGGGGCGGAGAGACCCAGTACTTC.

The chain links TRBV29-1 to TRBJ1-2, with TRBD1 identical over 9 bases. This CDR3 is 14 amino acids long. Germline lookup yields CDR1 SQVTM and CDR2 ANQGSEA. With 2 bases clipped from V and 4 bases from J, the junction kept 5 bases outside the gene matches. The CDR3 DNA follows: TGCAGCGTTGAATCGGGACAGGGCTTCTATGGCTACACCTTC. Translated, it gives CSVESGQGFYGYTF.

V usage is TRBV14 and J usage is TRBJ2-5, with a tentative D call TRBD2 (6 bases). The germline CDR1 and CDR2 sequences are SGHDN and FVKESK. The V gene lost 0 bases and the J gene lost 5 bases, with 16 bases spanning the gap. CDR3 length: 16 residues. Here the CDR3 DNA reads TGTGCCAGCAGCCAAGAGGAGGGGCCCCGCGAGGAGACCCAGTACTTC. Its protein product is CASSQEEGPREETQYF.

This chain connects TRBV6-5 to TRBJ2-1; D possibly corresponds to TRBD1 (5 bases). The CDR3 length is 13 residues. Looked up from germline, CDR1 is MNHEY and CDR2 is SVGAGI. Between the trimmed V and J ends, which lost 6 bases and 9 bases, there was a span of 15 bases. In nucleotides, the CDR3 is TGTGCCAGCAGGTATGCAGGGCAGGGTGAGCAGTTCTTC. Translated, it gives CASRYAGQGEQFF.

The V and J genes are TRBV5-1 and TRBJ2-3; TRBD1 matches 8 bases. The CDR3 has 15 amino acids. Germline V gene sequence: CDR1 SGHRS, CDR2 YFSETQ. The V and J ends lost 1 base and 1 base, in that order; junction bases with no gene match: 2. Here the CDR3 reads CASSLSGQGTDTQYF. CDR3 in DNA: TGCGCCAGCAGCTTGTCGGGACAGGGCACAGATACGCAGTATTTT.

V is TRBV7-9 and J is TRBJ1-1; D unclear. Germline CDR1 and CDR2: SEHNR and FQNEAQ (reference sequence). The V end lost 1 base, the J end lost 2 bases, and 8 bases lay between the germline ends. The CDR3 totals 14 residues. Here the CDR3 DNA reads TGTGCCAGCAGCTTAGACAGCAGAAACACTGAAGCTTTCTTT. Its translation is CASSLDSRNTEAFF.

This clone was counted a single time. The chain recombines TRBV19 with TRBJ1-5, with 9 bases lining up with TRBD1. This CDR3 contains 15 residues. V was pared by 3 bases and J by 2 bases, with 2 bases of the junction left unmatched. Germline-derived CDR1 and CDR2 are LNHDA and SQIVND (reference sequence). CDR3: CASSMGQGRNQPQHF. DNA for the CDR3: TGTGCCAGTAGTATGGGACAGGGACGCAATCAGCCCCAGCATTTT.

This chain links TRBV25-1 with TRBJ1-1, with no clear D. This CDR3 comprises 14 residues. Trimming cost V 7 bases and J 5 bases, with 17 bases left between them. The germline gives CDR1 MGHDK, CDR2 SYGVNS. The CDR3 here is CASTDRRRRTEAFF. The CDR3 nucleotides are TGTGCCAGCACCGATCGGAGGCGTCGGACTGAAGCTTTCTTT.

The V gene is TRBV3-1 (or the pseudogene TRBV3-2), the J gene TRBJ1-2; D gene ambiguous. Germline V lookup: CDR1 LGHDT, CDR2 YNNKEL (reference sequence). CDR3 length equals 14 residues. Trimming pared 0 bases from V and 6 bases from J, leaving 11 bases between. The CDR3, as DNA: TGTGCCAGCAGCCAAGAAGGAGGGTATAATGGCTACACCTTC. Translated: CASSQEGGYNGYTF.

The chain combines TRBV19 with TRBJ1-1; a possible D gene is TRBD1 (6 bases). This CDR3 region has 14 residues. V gave up 5 bases and J gave up 4 bases, with 14 bases separating them. Per germline, CDR1 LNHDA and CDR2 SQIVND (reference sequence). The CDR3 nucleotides are TGTGCCAGTAGTTCATACTTCAGGGGCACTGAAGCTTTCTTT. Translated, it gives CASSSYFRGTEAFF.

The chain employs TRBV7-2 and TRBJ1-2, with 7 bases that match TRBD1. The germline V gene has CDR1 SGHTA and CDR2 FQGNSA. V lost 2 bases to trimming and J lost 2 bases; unmatched junction nucleotides: 8. The CDR3 consists of 16 residues. DNA of the CDR3: TGTGCCAGCAGCTTAAGGGTCAGGGGGTTGAACTATGGCTACACCTTC. Translation: CASSLRVRGLNYGYTF. Full variable domain (outside the CDR3, taken from reference TRBV7-2 and TRBJ1-2): GAGVSQSPSNKVTEKGKDVELRCDPISGHTALYWYRQSLGQGLEFLIYFQGNSAPDKSGLPSDRFSAERTGGSVSTLTIQRTQQEDSAVYLCASSLRVRGLNYGYTFGSGTRLTVV.

The V call is TRBV5-1, the J call TRBJ2-3, with a weak D call TRBD1 (6 bases). This CDR3 spans 14 amino acids. Germline V gene data show CDR1 as SGHRS and CDR2 as YFSETQ. V was pared by 4 bases and J by 3 bases, with 12 bases between. CDR3 protein: CASSAQGRTDTQYF. The CDR3 DNA follows: TGCGCCAGCAGCGCCCAGGGGAGAACAGATACGCAGTATTTT.

The table lists this clone with a count of one. This chain uses TRBV6-5 with TRBJ1-1; 8 bases align to TRBD1. CDR3 length: 15 residues. The germline gives CDR1 MNHEY, CDR2 SVGAGI. V lost 6 bases to trimming and J lost 1 base; unmatched junction nucleotides: 7. This chain's CDR3 is CASRKTGVRNTEAFF. CDR3 DNA sequence: TGTGCCAGCAGGAAGACAGGGGTGAGGAACACTGAAGCTTTCTTT.

The genes are TRBV29-1 and TRBJ2-3, with 7 positions matching TRBD2. Losses at the gene ends were 7 bases for V and 2 bases for J; bases not matched to a gene: 6. Germline V gene sequence: CDR1 SQVTM, CDR2 ANQGSEA. There are 13 residues in the CDR3. CDR3 protein: CSGERGNTDTQYF. The CDR3 region has the DNA TGCAGCGGGGAGCGGGGTAACACAGATACGCAGTATTTT.

The chain recombines TRBV19 with TRBJ2-2, with TRBD2 matching over 7 bases. Germline CDR1 and CDR2: LNHDA and SQIVND (reference sequence). V gave up 4 bases and J gave up 3 bases; unmatched junction bases: 5. The CDR3 is 15 amino acids. The CDR3 reads CASSRASGDTGELFF. In DNA form, the CDR3 reads TGTGCCAGTAGTAGGGCTAGCGGAGACACCGGGGAGCTGTTTTTT.

J is TRBJ2-1 and V is TRBV7-9; 7 bases align to TRBD2. The trim removed 5 bases at V and 6 bases at J, leaving 7 bases unmatched. This CDR3 region has 14 residues. Germline values: CDR1 SEHNR, CDR2 FQNEAQ (reference sequence). The CDR3 DNA follows: TGTGCCAGCAGCAAGGGAGGGTTCGGCAATGAGCAGTTCTTC. It codes for CASSKGGFGNEQFF.

This clone was seen once. The chain combines TRBV9 with TRBJ1-2; no clear D. The CDR3 loop spans 15 amino acids. The germline CDR1 and CDR2 sequences are SGDLS and YYNGEE. V dropped 3 bases and J dropped 5 bases, with 17 bases sitting between them. In DNA, the CDR3 is TGTGCCAGCAGCGCATCCGGGATACCGTCTTATGGCTACACCTTC. Its translation is CASSASGIPSYGYTF.

V is TRBV5-1 and J is TRBJ2-1, with 8 bases identical to TRBD2. J lost 0 bases, V lost 4 bases, and 6 bases had no gene match. The CDR3 is 16 amino acids. CDR1 SGHRS and CDR2 YFSETQ come from the germline V gene. The CDR3 loop is CASSTSGTSSYNEQFF. CDR3 nucleotide sequence: TGCGCCAGCAGCACCTCCGGGACTAGCTCCTACAATGAGCAGTTCTTC.

V gene TRBV5-1 combines with J gene TRBJ1-5; D possibly corresponds to TRBD1 (5 bases). The CDR3 has 15 residues. Germline V gene data show CDR1 as SGHRS and CDR2 as YFSETQ. V lost 0 bases to trimming and J lost 0 bases, with 7 bases between them. CDR3 nucleotide sequence: TGCGCCAGCAGCTTGGAGGGGAATAGCAATCAGCCCCAGCATTTT. Encoded protein: CASSLEGNSNQPQHF.